This T cell receptor (beta chain) emerged from a study of T cells after yellow fever vaccination. Overall study results and limits: Among primary-vaccination clones, most reappeared after the booster, at 96% for CD4 and approximately 90% for CD8. Abundant clonotypes from the bulk population could contaminate FACS-sorted repertoires.

The CDR3 loop spans 12 amino acids. Germline loops: CDR1 DFQATT, CDR2 SNEGSKA (reference sequence). V was clipped by 6 bases and J by 5 bases, with 13 bases between them. This clonotype showed up many times. Its specificity is not known. The 5'RACE template-switching step produced TCR cDNA and added a universal primer site and UMIs. One entry per CDR3 protein, called by TCRdb with MiXCR from the 5' RACE reads. The table records some 240,000 distinct CDR3 sequences, 3.6% of them present only once. This TCR was sampled from a man between 18 and 29 years old who received the YFV17D yellow fever vaccine. This rearrangement joins TRBV20-1 to TRBJ2-5; D possibly uses TRBD1 or TRBD2 (5 bases each). The sample in question was PBMCs, obtained 15 days after the yellow fever booster vaccination. CDR3 amino acids: CSAAGRVETQYF. The CDR3 bases are TGCAGTGCCGCGGGCAGGGTGGAGACCCAGTACTTC.